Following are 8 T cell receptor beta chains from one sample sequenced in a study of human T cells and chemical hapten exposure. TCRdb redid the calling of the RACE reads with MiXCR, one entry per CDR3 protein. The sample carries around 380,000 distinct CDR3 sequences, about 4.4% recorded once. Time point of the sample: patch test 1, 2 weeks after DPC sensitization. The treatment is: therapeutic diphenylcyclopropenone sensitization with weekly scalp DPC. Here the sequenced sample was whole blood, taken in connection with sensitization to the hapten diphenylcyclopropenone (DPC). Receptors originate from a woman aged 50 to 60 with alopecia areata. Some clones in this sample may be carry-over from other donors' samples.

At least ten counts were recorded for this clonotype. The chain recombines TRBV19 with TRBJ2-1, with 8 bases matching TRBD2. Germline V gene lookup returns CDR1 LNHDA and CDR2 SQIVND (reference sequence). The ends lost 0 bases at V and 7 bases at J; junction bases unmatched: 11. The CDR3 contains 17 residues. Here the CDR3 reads CASSIEGGLVFGNEQFF. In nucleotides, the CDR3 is TGTGCCAGTAGTATAGAGGGGGGACTAGTCTTCGGGAATGAGCAGTTCTTC.

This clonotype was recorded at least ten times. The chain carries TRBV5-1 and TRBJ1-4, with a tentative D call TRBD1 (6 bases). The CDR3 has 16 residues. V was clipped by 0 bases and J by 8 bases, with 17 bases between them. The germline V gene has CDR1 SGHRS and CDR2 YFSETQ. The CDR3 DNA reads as TGCGCCAGCAGCTTGGATGCACAGGGTCGTCGCGAAAAACTGTTTTTT. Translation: CASSLDAQGRREKLFF.

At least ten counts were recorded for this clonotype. The CDR3 sequence is CASSFSSANQETQYF. In DNA, the CDR3 is TGCGCCAGCAGCTTTTCATCGGCAAACCAAGAGACCCAGTACTTC. The chain is built from TRBV5-1 and TRBJ2-5; no reliable D call. This CDR3 contains 15 residues. Per the germline V gene, CDR1 is SGHRS and CDR2 is YFSETQ. V gave up 2 bases and J gave up 0 bases, with 11 bases separating them.

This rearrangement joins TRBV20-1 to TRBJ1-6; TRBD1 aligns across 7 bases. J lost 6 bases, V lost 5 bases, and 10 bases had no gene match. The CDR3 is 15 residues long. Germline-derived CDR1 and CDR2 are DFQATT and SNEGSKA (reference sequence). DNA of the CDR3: TGCAGTGCTCGTAGGGACAGCCTCCTTAATTCACCCCTCCACTTT. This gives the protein CSARRDSLLNSPLHF.

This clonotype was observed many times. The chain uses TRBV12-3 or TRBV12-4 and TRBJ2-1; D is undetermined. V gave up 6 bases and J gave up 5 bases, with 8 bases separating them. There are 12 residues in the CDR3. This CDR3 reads CASSSINNEQFF. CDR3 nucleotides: TGTGCCAGCAGCTCAATTAACAATGAGCAGTTCTTC.

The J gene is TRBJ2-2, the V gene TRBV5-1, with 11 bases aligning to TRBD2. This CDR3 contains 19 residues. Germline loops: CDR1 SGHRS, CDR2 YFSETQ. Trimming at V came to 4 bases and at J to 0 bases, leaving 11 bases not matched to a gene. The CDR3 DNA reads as TGCGCCAGCAGCCCCCAGAGCGCGACTAGCGGGGCGAACACCGGGGAGCTGTTTTTT. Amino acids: CASSPQSATSGANTGELFF. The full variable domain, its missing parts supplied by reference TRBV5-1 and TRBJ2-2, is KAGVTQTPRYLIKTRGQQVTLSCSPISGHRSVSWYQQTPGQGLQFLFEYFSETQRNKGNFPGRFSGRQFSNSRSEMNVSTLELGDSALYLCASSPQSATSGANTGELFFGEGSRLTVL.

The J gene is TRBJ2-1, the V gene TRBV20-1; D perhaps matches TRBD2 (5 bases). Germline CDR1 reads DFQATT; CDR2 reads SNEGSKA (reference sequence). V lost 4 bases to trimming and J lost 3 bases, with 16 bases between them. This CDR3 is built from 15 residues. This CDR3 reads CSATPGEGYYNEQFF. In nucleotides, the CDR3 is TGCAGTGCTACACCAGGTGAGGGATACTACAATGAGCAGTTCTTC.

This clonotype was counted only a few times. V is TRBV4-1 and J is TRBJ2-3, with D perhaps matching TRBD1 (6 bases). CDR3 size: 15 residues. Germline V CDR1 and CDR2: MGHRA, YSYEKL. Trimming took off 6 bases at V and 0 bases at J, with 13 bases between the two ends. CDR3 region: CASSERTVSTDTQYF. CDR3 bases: TGCGCCAGCAGTGAACGGACAGTTAGCACAGATACGCAGTATTTT.